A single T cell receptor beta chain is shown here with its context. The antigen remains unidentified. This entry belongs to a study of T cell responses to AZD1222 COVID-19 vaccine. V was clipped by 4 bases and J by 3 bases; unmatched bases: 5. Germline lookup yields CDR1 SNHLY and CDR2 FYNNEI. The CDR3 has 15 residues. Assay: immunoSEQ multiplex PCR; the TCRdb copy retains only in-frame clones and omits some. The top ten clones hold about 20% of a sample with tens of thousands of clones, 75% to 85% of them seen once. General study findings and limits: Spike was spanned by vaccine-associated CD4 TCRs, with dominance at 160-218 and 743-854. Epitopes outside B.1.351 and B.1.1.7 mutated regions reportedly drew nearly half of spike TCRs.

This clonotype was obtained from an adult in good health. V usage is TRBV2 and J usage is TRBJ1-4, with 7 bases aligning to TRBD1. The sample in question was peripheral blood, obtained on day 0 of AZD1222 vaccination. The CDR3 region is CASSGQGTANEKLFF. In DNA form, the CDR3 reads TGTGCCAGCAGTGGACAGGGTACGGCTAATGAAAAACTGTTTTTT.